These 28 T cell receptor beta chains were sequenced from one sample in a study of control samples from healthy donors and cancer patients. This table comes from immunoSEQ multiplex PCR, and its TCRdb copy is limited to in-frame clones, with some not included. This sample has 75,000 to 95,000 clones, with 70% to 90% found just once. The sample consisted of blood. These receptors were obtained from a woman aged 45-60 years in good health.

This rearrangement joins TRBV2 to TRBJ2-7; 9 bases line up with TRBD2. Trimming at V came to 7 bases and at J to 3 bases, leaving 4 bases not matched to a gene. The CDR3 loop spans 13 amino acids. The germline gives CDR1 SNHLY, CDR2 FYNNEI. The CDR3 loop reads CASKNSGGYEQYF. CDR3 bases: TGTGCCAGCAAAAATAGCGGGGGCTACGAGCAGTACTTC. The whole variable domain, filled in from reference TRBV2 and TRBJ2-7, reads EPEVTQTPSHQVTQMGQEVILRCVPISNHLYFYWYRQILGQKVEFLVSFYNNEISEKSEIFDDQFSVERPDGSNFTLKIRSTKLEDSAMYFCASKNSGGYEQYFGPGTRLTVT.

The rearrangement links TRBV19 to TRBJ1-6; 10 bases are shared with TRBD1. J lost 9 bases, V lost 10 bases, and 6 bases had no gene match. Germline V lookup: CDR1 LNHDA, CDR2 SQIVND (reference sequence). CDR3 length: 13 residues. The CDR3 coding sequence is TGTGCCACTGGGACAGGGGTAGGTTCACCCCTCCACTTT. It encodes CATGTGVGSPLHF.

The chain is built from TRBV7-2 and TRBJ2-7, with D unresolved. This CDR3 has 13 amino acids. V lost 7 bases and J 1 base, leaving 11 bases between the germline ends. Germline values: CDR1 SGHTA, CDR2 FQGNSA. The CDR3 region is CASTYRASYEQYF. The CDR3 DNA reads as TGTGCCAGCACCTATAGGGCTTCCTACGAGCAGTACTTC.

The V gene is TRBV15, the J gene TRBJ2-6; 7 nucleotides match TRBD1. CDR1 LNHNV and CDR2 YYDKDF come from the germline V gene (reference sequence). The CDR3 has 16 residues. V was pared by 0 bases and J by 3 bases, with 2 bases of the junction left unmatched. CDR3 in amino acids: CATSREDRVGANVLTF. DNA for the CDR3: TGTGCCACCAGCAGAGAAGACAGGGTTGGGGCCAACGTCCTGACTTTC.

The chain has TRBV10-2 and TRBJ2-3, with TRBD2 matching 8 bases. The V segment lost 5 bases and the J segment 6 bases; nucleotides outside the gene matches: 4. The length of the CDR3 is 13 residues. From germline, CDR1 is WSHSY and CDR2 SAAADI. DNA of the CDR3: TGCGCCAGCAGTCGGGGGGGCCTCGATACGCAGTATTTT. Residues: CASSRGGLDTQYF.

CDR3 sequence: CSVGQGTTNEKLFF. As DNA, the CDR3 is TGCAGCGTTGGACAGGGAACAACTAATGAAAAACTGTTTTTT. V usage is TRBV29-1 and J usage is TRBJ1-4; TRBD1 matches at 7 bases. Germline loops: CDR1 SQVTM, CDR2 ANQGSEA. The CDR3 is 14 residues long. Trimming removed 4 bases from V and 0 bases from J; junction bases left unmatched: 2.

The chain employs TRBV12-5 and TRBJ1-4; D might be TRBD1 (6 bases). This CDR3 contains 15 residues. The V end lost 5 bases, the J end lost 6 bases, and 16 bases lay between the germline ends. The germline V gene encodes CDR1 LGHNT and CDR2 FRNRAP. The CDR3 loop reads CASGRWGAFDEKLFF. The CDR3 bases are TGTGCTAGTGGTCGGTGGGGGGCATTTGATGAAAAACTGTTTTTT.

The gene calls are TRBV7-6 and TRBJ2-7; a weak D match, TRBD2 (6 bases). This CDR3 region has 16 residues. The germline V and J ends were trimmed by 0 bases and 4 bases, with 16 bases remaining between them. CDR1 is SGHVS and CDR2 is FNYEAQ in the germline V gene. CDR3: CASSLAHLEGFYEQYF. For the CDR3, the DNA is TGTGCCAGCAGCTTAGCTCATCTGGAGGGCTTTTACGAGCAGTACTTC. Looking up the rest from reference TRBV7-6 and TRBJ2-7 gives the full variable domain: GAGVSQSPRYKVTKRGQDVALRCDPISGHVSLYWYRQALGQGPEFLTYFNYEAQQDKSGLPNDRFSAERPEGSISTLTIQRTEQRDSAMYRCASSLAHLEGFYEQYFGPGTRLTVT.

V gene TRBV7-2 combines with J gene TRBJ2-3; a possible D gene is TRBD1 (5 bases). Looked up from germline, CDR1 is SGHTA and CDR2 is FQGNSA. V was shortened by 1 base and J by 6 bases, with 8 bases between the two germline ends. There are 13 residues in the CDR3. The CDR3 DNA follows: TGTGCCAGCAGCTTAGGAAACAGGGATACGCAGTATTTT. The encoded protein is CASSLGNRDTQYF.

A few counts support this clone. The chain recombines TRBV30 with TRBJ1-6, with TRBD1 as a possible D gene (5 bases). Germline V gene data show CDR1 as GTSNPN and CDR2 as SVGIG (reference sequence). The CDR3 consists of 13 residues. The V and J ends lost 5 bases and 6 bases respectively, with 11 bases between them. CDR3 sequence (DNA): TGTGCCTGGGTCCGGGACCGTAATTCACCCCTCCACTTT. Protein sequence: CAWVRDRNSPLHF.

The chain links TRBV5-1 to TRBJ2-7, with TRBD1 matching over 8 bases. This CDR3 comprises 16 residues. Germline-derived CDR1 and CDR2 are SGHRS and YFSETQ. J gave up 0 bases and V 3 bases, and 8 bases lay outside the gene matches. This CDR3 reads CASSSLQGVLSYEQYF. The CDR3 DNA is TGCGCCAGCAGCTCCCTACAGGGGGTCCTCTCCTACGAGCAGTACTTC.

The chain employs TRBV11-2 and TRBJ2-1; 7 nucleotides agree with TRBD1. The germline V gene has CDR1 SGHAT and CDR2 FQNNGV. Losses at the gene ends were 5 bases for V and 6 bases for J; bases not matched to a gene: 4. The CDR3 loop spans 13 amino acids. The CDR3: CASSTDRSNEQFF. The CDR3 nucleotides are TGTGCCAGCAGCACGGACAGGAGCAATGAGCAGTTCTTC.

In this sample, this clone turned up once. The chain carries TRBV11-2 and TRBJ1-2; 7 bases fit TRBD1. CDR3 length: 13 residues. V lost 5 bases and J lost 4; bases outside the gene matches: 4. Germline CDR1 is SGHAT and CDR2 is FQNNGV. The CDR3, as DNA: TGTGCCAGCAGCCCGGGACAGTTCTATGGCTACACCTTC. Protein product: CASSPGQFYGYTF.

CDR3 sequence (DNA): TGTGCCAGCAGCGTCGGACAGGGTAACGAGCAGTACTTC. Its protein is CASSVGQGNEQYF. The chain is built from TRBV2 and TRBJ2-7; TRBD1 aligns across 8 bases. V lost 6 bases, J lost 5 bases, and 6 bases stayed unmatched. The CDR3 spans 13 residues. Germline CDR1 is SNHLY and CDR2 is FYNNEI.

The V call is TRBV6-5, the J call TRBJ1-1, with D unclear. The germline V gene has CDR1 MNHEY and CDR2 SVGAGI. The germline V and J ends were trimmed by 5 bases and 1 base, with 11 bases remaining between them. The CDR3 is made up of 14 amino acids. The CDR3 DNA reads TGTGCCAGCAGTACTAGGATTAGGAACACTGAAGCTTTCTTT. It yields the protein CASSTRIRNTEAFF.

This clone was found once. This chain joins TRBV6-6 and TRBJ1-3; D not resolved. Trimming left V 2 bases short and J 3 bases short, with 8 bases between. The CDR3 totals 14 residues. Germline V gene data show CDR1 as MNHNY and CDR2 as SVGAGI (reference sequence). CDR3 nucleotide sequence: TGTGCCAGCAGTTACACCTATAATGGAAACACCATATATTTT. Translation: CASSYTYNGNTIYF.

The chain has TRBV7-8 and TRBJ2-7; 12 nucleotides line up with TRBD2. The germline CDR1 and CDR2 sequences are SGHVS and FQNEAQ. The CDR3 loop spans 15 amino acids. The junction had 2 bases not matched to a gene; V was cut back by 1 base and J by 4 bases. CDR3 region: CASSLGTSGVYEQYF. Written as DNA, the CDR3 is TGTGCCAGCAGCTTAGGGACTAGCGGGGTTTACGAGCAGTACTTC.

The rearrangement links TRBV6-2 or TRBV6-3 to TRBJ2-3, with D possibly TRBD2 on 7 matching bases. The CDR3 is made up of 14 amino acids. Germline CDR1 MNHEY, CDR2 SVGEGT. The V and J ends lost 4 bases and 5 bases respectively, with 13 bases between them. Written as DNA, the CDR3 is TGTGCCAGCAGTTCGGGGGGCCAAATAGATACGCAGTATTTT. Amino acid sequence: CASSSGGQIDTQYF.

The J gene is TRBJ1-3, the V gene TRBV18; possible D gene TRBD1, 5 bases. Per germline, CDR1 KGHSH and CDR2 LQKENI. Trimming stripped 6 bases from V and 3 bases from J, with 21 bases between. This CDR3 contains 17 residues. CDR3 loop: CASSPTSGESIGNTIYF. The CDR3, as DNA: TGTGCCAGCTCCCCTACCTCGGGGGAGTCCATTGGAAACACCATATATTTT.

This clone has just a few counts. This sequence joins TRBV29-1 and TRBJ1-2; weak D call: TRBD1 (6 bases). V dropped 8 bases and J dropped 8 bases, with 15 bases sitting between them. Germline V gives CDR1 SQVTM, CDR2 ANQGSEA. The CDR3 length is 11 residues. DNA for the CDR3: TGCAGCTATACTACAGGGTCCGGCTACACCTTC. This translates into CSYTTGSGYTF. The whole variable domain, remainder taken from reference TRBV29-1 and TRBJ1-2, is SAVISQKPSRDICQRGTSLTIQCQVDSQVTMMFWYRQQPGQSLTLIATANQGSEATYESGFVIDKFPISRPNLTFSTLTVSNMSPEDSSIYLCSYTTGSGYTFGSGTRLTVV.

The rearrangement uses TRBV19 and TRBJ2-2; maybe TRBD2 (5 bases). The CDR3 has 13 amino acids. CDR1 and CDR2 (germline): LNHDA, SQIVND (reference sequence). Trimming stripped 7 bases from V and 7 bases from J, with 13 bases between. The CDR3 nucleotides read TGTGCCAGTAAAACCATCGAGGGCGGGGAGCTGTTTTTT. Protein sequence: CASKTIEGGELFF.

The chain is built from TRBV11-2 and TRBJ2-1, with no clear D. The CDR3 covers 16 residues. V was cut by 0 bases and J by 7 bases, with 16 bases left in between. Looked up from germline, CDR1 is SGHAT and CDR2 is FQNNGV. The CDR3 coding sequence is TGTGCCAGCAGCTTAGAGATAGCCCCACTCGGAAATGAGCAGTTCTTC. It codes for CASSLEIAPLGNEQFF.

As concerns this clone: In the same sample, other DNA sequences code for this CDR3. The chain is built from TRBV6-5 and TRBJ1-4; TRBD1 might be the D (5 bases). This CDR3 is built from 14 residues. Trimming cost V 6 bases and J 7 bases, with 15 bases left between them. Germline V lookup: CDR1 MNHEY, CDR2 SVGAGI. This CDR3 is CASSKRTGSEKLFF. The CDR3 region has the DNA TGTGCCAGCAGCAAAAGAACAGGTAGTGAAAAACTGTTTTTT.

This clone was counted only a few times. The genes are TRBV19 and TRBJ1-1, with D uncertain. V lost 1 base and J lost 0, with 9 bases in between. Germline V gene lookup returns CDR1 LNHDA and CDR2 SQIVND (reference sequence). CDR3 length: 15 amino acids. The CDR3 here is CASSIGGRVNTEAFF. In nucleotides, the CDR3 is TGTGCCAGTAGTATAGGGGGTCGGGTGAACACTGAAGCTTTCTTT.

The chain carries TRBV5-4 and TRBJ2-1; TRBD1 matches 7 bases. The V segment lost 4 bases and the J segment 9 bases; nucleotides outside the gene matches: 13. Germline CDR1 and CDR2: SGHNT and YYREEE (reference sequence). The length of the CDR3 is 15 residues. CDR3 DNA sequence: TGTGCCAGCAGCCATCCGGGACAGATTTTGAGTGAGCAGTTCTTC. It yields the protein CASSHPGQILSEQFF.

The V and J genes are TRBV3-1 (or the pseudogene TRBV3-2) and TRBJ1-1; the D is unclear. Germline V gene lookup returns CDR1 LGHDT and CDR2 YNNKEL (reference sequence). The V end lost 2 bases, the J end lost 1 base, and 11 bases lay between the germline ends. The CDR3 runs 15 residues. The CDR3 spells CASSQYGEGNTEAFF. DNA for the CDR3: TGTGCCAGCAGCCAATACGGGGAGGGGAACACTGAAGCTTTCTTT.

The chain employs TRBV14 and TRBJ2-7; tentative D call: TRBD2 (6 bases). V was pared by 1 base and J by 2 bases, with 6 bases between. CDR1 is SGHDN, CDR2 FVKESK, per germline. The CDR3 has 13 residues. The CDR3 loop reads CASSQGGAYEQYF. CDR3 in DNA: TGTGCCAGCAGCCAAGGGGGGGCCTACGAGCAGTACTTC.

The V and J genes are TRBV19 and TRBJ2-7; 10 nucleotides align to TRBD1. This CDR3 is 14 amino acids long. After removal of 5 bases from V and 1 base from J, the junction contained 2 bases not matched to a gene. Per germline, CDR1 LNHDA and CDR2 SQIVND (reference sequence). The CDR3 region is CASSDRGLSYEQYF. In nucleotides, the CDR3 is TGTGCCAGTAGTGACAGGGGGCTGTCCTACGAGCAGTACTTC. The variable domain in full, completed from reference TRBV19 and TRBJ2-7, reads DGGITQSPKYLFRKEGQNVTLSCEQNLNHDAMYWYRQDPGQGLRLIYYSQIVNDFQKGDIAEGYSVSREKKESFPLTVTSAQKNPTAFYLCASSDRGLSYEQYFGPGTRLTVT.